This TCR beta chain came from a study of blood T cells in healthy people across ages. Germline V gene sequence: CDR1 SGDLS, CDR2 YYNGEE. This CDR3 contains 13 residues. Trimming shortened V by 0 bases and J by 9 bases, and 10 bases separated the two germline ends. Concerning this clonotype: The target antigen is unknown.

The people who gave samples were healthy Caucasians from Russia, aged roughly 6 to 90. Study conclusions and caveats: Donors of long life had a larger count of naive CD4+ cells and greater diversity than aged donors. Using unsorted PBMCs precluded a conclusive naive versus antigen-experienced comparison.

A second roughly 6 to 11 cycle PCR used barcoded and J-beta primers. A template-switch adaptor that had 12 random nucleotides put a tag on each cDNA molecule. TCRdb reprocessed the 5' RACE reads via MiXCR and lists one record per CDR3 protein. This table holds over 600,000 distinct CDR3 sequences, around 38% found once. The sample taken for sequencing was blood. The V and J genes are TRBV9 and TRBJ2-1; D is uncertain. The receptor was isolated from a man aged 80 or over in good health. DNA for the CDR3: TGTGCCAGCAGCGTAGACAATCTCGGTGAGCAGTTCTTC. This sequence encodes CASSVDNLGEQFF.